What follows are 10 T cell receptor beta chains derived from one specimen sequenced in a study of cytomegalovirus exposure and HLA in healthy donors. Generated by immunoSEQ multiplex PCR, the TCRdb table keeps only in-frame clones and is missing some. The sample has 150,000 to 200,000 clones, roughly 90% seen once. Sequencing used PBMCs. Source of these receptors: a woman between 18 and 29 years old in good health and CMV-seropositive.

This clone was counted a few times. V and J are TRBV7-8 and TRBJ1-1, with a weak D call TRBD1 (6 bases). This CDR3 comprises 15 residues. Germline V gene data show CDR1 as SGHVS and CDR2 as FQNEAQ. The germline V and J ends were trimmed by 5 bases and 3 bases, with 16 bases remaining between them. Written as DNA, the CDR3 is TGTGCCAGCAGCAGTACAGGGCACGTGGACACTGAAGCTTTCTTT. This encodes CASSSTGHVDTEAFF.

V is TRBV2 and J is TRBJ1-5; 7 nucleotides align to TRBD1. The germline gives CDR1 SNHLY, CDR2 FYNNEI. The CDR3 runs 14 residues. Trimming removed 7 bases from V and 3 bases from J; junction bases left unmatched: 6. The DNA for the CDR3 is TGTGCCAGCACCCGACAGGGAAACAATCAGCCCCAGCATTTT. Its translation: CASTRQGNNQPQHF. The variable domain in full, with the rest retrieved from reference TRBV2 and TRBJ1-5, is EPEVTQTPSHQVTQMGQEVILRCVPISNHLYFYWYRQILGQKVEFLVSFYNNEISEKSEIFDDQFSVERPDGSNFTLKIRSTKLEDSAMYFCASTRQGNNQPQHFGDGTRLSIL.

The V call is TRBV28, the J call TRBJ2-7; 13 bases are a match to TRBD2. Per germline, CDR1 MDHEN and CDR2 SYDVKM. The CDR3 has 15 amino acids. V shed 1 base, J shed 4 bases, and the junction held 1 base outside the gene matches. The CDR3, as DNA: TGTGCCAGCAGTTTATTGACTAGCGGGAGGTACGAGCAGTACTTC. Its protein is CASSLLTSGRYEQYF. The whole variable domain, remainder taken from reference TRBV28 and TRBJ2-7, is DVKVTQSSRYLVKRTGEKVFLECVQDMDHENMFWYRQDPGLGLRLIYFSYDVKMKEKGDIPEGYSVSREKKERFSLILESASTNQTSMYLCASSLLTSGRYEQYFGPGTRLTVT.

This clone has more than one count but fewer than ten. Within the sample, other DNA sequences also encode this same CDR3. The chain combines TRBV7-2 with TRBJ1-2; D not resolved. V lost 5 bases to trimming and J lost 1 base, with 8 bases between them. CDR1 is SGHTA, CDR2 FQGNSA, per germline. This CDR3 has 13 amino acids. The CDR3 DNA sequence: TGTGCCAGCAGCCTGGCGGGTAACTATGGCTACACCTTC. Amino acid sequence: CASSLAGNYGYTF.

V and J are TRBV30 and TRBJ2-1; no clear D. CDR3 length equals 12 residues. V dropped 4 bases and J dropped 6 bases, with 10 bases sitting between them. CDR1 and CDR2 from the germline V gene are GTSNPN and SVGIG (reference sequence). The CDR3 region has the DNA TGTGCCTGGAAGAGCGTCGGCAATGAGCAGTTCTTC. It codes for CAWKSVGNEQFF. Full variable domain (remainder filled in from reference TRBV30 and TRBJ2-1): SQTIHQWPATLVQPVGSPLSLECTVEGTSNPNLYWYRQAAGRGLQLLFYSVGIGQISSEVPQNLSASRPQDRQFILSSKKLLLSDSGFYLCAWKSVGNEQFFGPGTRLTVL.

CDR3 sequence: CASSSTTDRLGNTIYF. CDR3 DNA: TGTGCCAGCAGTTCTACTACGGACAGGCTTGGAAACACCATATATTTT. This chain connects TRBV6-5 to TRBJ1-3, with 7 bases matching TRBD1. The CDR3 covers 16 residues. Germline V CDR1 and CDR2: MNHEY, SVGAGI. V lost 4 bases, J lost 3 bases, and 9 bases stayed unmatched.

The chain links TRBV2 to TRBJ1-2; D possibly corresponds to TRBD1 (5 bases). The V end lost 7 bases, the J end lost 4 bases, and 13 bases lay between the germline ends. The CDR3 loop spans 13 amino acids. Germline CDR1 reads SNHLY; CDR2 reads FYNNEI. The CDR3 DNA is TGTGCCAGCAAAGACAGCGAAATCTATGGCTACACCTTC. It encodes CASKDSEIYGYTF.

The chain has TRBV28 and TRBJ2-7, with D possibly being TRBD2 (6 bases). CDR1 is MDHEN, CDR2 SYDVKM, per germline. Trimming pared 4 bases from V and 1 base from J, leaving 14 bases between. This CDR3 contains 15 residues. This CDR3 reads CASSSPWGESYEQYF. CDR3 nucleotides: TGTGCCAGCAGTTCACCTTGGGGGGAATCCTACGAGCAGTACTTC. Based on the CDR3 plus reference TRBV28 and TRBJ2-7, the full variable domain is DVKVTQSSRYLVKRTGEKVFLECVQDMDHENMFWYRQDPGLGLRLIYFSYDVKMKEKGDIPEGYSVSREKKERFSLILESASTNQTSMYLCASSSPWGESYEQYFGPGTRLTVT.

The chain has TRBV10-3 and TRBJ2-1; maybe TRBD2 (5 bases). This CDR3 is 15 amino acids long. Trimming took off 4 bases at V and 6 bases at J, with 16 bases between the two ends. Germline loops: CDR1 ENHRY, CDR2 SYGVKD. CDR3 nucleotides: TGTGCCATCAGTGTGAGGGCGTCCGGAAGCAATGAGCAGTTCTTC. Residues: CAISVRASGSNEQFF.

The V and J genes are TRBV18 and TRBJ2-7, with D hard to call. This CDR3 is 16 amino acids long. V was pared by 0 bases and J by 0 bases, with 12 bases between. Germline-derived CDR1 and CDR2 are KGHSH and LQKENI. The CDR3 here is CASSPPEAAYSYEQYF. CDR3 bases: TGTGCCAGCTCACCACCAGAGGCAGCCTACTCCTACGAGCAGTACTTC.